Sequencing of this T cell receptor beta chain was carried out in a study of cytomegalovirus exposure and HLA in healthy donors. Study conclusions and caveats: TCR beta chain V- and J-gene trimming was linked, in a later analysis, to a missense variant in DCLRE1C.

Each donor was nominally healthy when sampled (though unrecorded immune exposures were likely). 13 Jbeta primers and 60 Vbeta primers were used for the PCR. The assay was immunoSEQ multiplex PCR, and TCRdb's table has in-frame clones only and misses some. The table lists about 43,000 clones, roughly 63% of them singletons. This clone was counted a few times. The antigen remains undetermined. CDR3 length: 10 residues. Per the germline V gene, CDR1 is DFQATT and CDR2 is SNEGSKA (reference sequence). Trimming stripped 3 bases from V and 6 bases from J, with 3 bases between. The TCR was taken from a man in his fifties or sixties in good health and CMV-seropositive. Specimen: PBMCs. V gene TRBV20-1 combines with J gene TRBJ2-1; D unresolved. The CDR3 bases are TGCAGTGCTAGGAGCAATGAGCAGTTCTTC. This codes for CSARSNEQFF.